The clone carrying this TCR beta chain was seen at least ten times. Antigen specificity is unknown. Trimming took 0 bases from V and 7 from J; bases not matched to a gene: 9. The CDR3 sequence is 15 residues long. Germline values: CDR1 DFQATT, CDR2 SNEGSKA (reference sequence). The study built unsorted libraries from 2 million PBMCs kept at -80 C. These data come from a study of neurological immune-mediated disorders. Overall study findings and caveats: The greatest TCR clonal expansion appeared in HTLV-1-associated myelopathy and the smallest, falling below healthy controls, in multiple sclerosis.

5'RACE generated cDNA with 10-nucleotide random UMIs. One entry per CDR3 protein results from TCRdb running MiXCR on the 5' RACE reads. Here the sample spans roughly 100,000 distinct CDR3 sequences, around 3.5% being singletons. Sample: PBMCs. The chain recombines TRBV20-1 with TRBJ2-3, with 8 bases aligning to TRBD2. The TCR originated in a woman in her forties or fifties with multiple sclerosis. CDR3 bases: TGCAGTGCTAGAGATGGAGCGGGGGATCAAAATACGCAGTATTTT. This translates into CSARDGAGDQNTQYF.